Only a few counts were recorded for the clone carrying this TCR beta chain. 60 Vbeta and 13 Jbeta primers were used in PCR. Libraries were prepared by immunoSEQ multiplex PCR; TCRdb keeps only in-frame clonotypes and omits some of them. The table shows some 150,000 clones, with 60% to 85% occurring only once. The sample is drawn from a study of cytomegalovirus exposure and HLA in healthy donors. The CDR3 runs 15 residues. With V trimmed by 3 bases and J by 6 bases, 7 bases remained unmatched. The V gene's germline CDR1 is SGDLS and CDR2 YYNGEE. V usage is TRBV9 and J usage is TRBJ2-2; 8 nucleotides align to TRBD2. The source material was PBMCs. This sequence was found in a woman in her thirties or forties in good health and CMV-seropositive. The CDR3 DNA reads TGTGCCAGCAGCGCCAGGACTAGCCTCTCCGGGGAGCTGTTTTTT. It yields the protein CASSARTSLSGELFF. Together with reference TRBV9 and TRBJ2-2, the CDR3 gives the full variable domain: DSGVTQTPKHLITATGQRVTLRCSPRSGDLSVYWYQQSLDQGLQFLIQYYNGEERAKGNILERFSAQQFPDLHSELNLSSLELGDSALYFCASSARTSLSGELFFGEGSRLTVL.